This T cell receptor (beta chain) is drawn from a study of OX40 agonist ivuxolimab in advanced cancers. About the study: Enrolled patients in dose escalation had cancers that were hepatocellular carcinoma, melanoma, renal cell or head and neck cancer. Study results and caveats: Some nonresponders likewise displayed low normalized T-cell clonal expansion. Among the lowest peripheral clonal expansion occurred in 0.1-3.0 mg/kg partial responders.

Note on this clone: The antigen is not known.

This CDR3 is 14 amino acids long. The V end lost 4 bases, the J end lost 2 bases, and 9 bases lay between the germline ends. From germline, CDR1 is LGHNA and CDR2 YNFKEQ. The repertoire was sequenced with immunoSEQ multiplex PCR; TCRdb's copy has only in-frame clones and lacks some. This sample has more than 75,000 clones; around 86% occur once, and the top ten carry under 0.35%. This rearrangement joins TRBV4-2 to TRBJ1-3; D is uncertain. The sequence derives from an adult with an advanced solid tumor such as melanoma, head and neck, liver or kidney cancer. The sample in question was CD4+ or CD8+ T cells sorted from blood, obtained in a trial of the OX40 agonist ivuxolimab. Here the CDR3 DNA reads TGTGCCAGCAGCCTCCCTGGGGCTGGAAACACCATATATTTT. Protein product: CASSLPGAGNTIYF.